This T cell receptor beta chain was retrieved from a study of T cell repertoires in cytomegalovirus infection. Overall study context: Both recently identified HLA-C-restricted and well-studied HLA-B-restricted CMV epitopes were used in the study. Indicated by public TCR beta signatures were CMV infection and matching HLA type. Points from the study as a whole: HLA-C-restricted CMV-specific TCR beta clonotypes were dominant in the ex vivo response. Cumulative public TCR beta family frequency identified carriers of CMV plus the relevant HLA.

This clonotype has ten or more counts. Its specificity is not known. MiXCR, applied by TCRdb to the reads, yields one record per CDR3 protein. Of tens of thousands of distinct CDR3 sequences in the sample, about 20% are singletons; the top ten hold roughly 62%. V shed 3 bases, J shed 0 bases, and the junction held 7 bases outside the gene matches. This CDR3 region has 17 residues. The chain recombines TRBV12-3 or TRBV12-4 with TRBJ2-1; 8 nucleotides match TRBD2. This TCR was recovered from a human donor in good health (CMV status not recorded). Some clones in this sample may be carry-over from other donors' samples. The sample in question was CD8+ T cells from cultured PBMCs, obtained from culture after CMV antigen stimulation. The CDR3, as DNA: TGTGCCAGCAGTTTGGGCGGGGGGCCCAGCTCCTACAATGAGCAGTTCTTC. This sequence encodes CASSLGGGPSSYNEQFF.